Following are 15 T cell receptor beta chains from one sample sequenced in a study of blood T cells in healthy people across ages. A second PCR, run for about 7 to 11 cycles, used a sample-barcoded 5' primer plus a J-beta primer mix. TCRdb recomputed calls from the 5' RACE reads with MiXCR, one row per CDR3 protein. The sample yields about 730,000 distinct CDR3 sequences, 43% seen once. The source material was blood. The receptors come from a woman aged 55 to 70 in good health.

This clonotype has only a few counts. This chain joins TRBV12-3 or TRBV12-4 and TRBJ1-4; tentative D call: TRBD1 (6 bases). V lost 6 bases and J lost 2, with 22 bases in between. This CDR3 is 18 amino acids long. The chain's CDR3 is CASSPGTFAKRTNEKLFF. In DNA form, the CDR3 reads TGTGCCAGCAGCCCCGGGACATTCGCAAAGAGGACTAATGAAAAACTGTTTTTT.

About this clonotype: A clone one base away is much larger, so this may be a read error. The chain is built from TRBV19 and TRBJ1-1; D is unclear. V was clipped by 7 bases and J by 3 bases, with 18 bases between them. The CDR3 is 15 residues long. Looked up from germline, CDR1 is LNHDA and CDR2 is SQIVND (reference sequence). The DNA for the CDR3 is TGTGCCAGTACCCCGAGTCTGGGTAAGGACACTGAAGCTTTCTTT. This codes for CASTPSLGKDTEAFF.

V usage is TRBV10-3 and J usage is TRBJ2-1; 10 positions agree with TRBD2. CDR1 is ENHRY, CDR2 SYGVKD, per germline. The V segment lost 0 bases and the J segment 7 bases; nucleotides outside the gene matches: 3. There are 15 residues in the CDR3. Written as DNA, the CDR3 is TGTGCCATCAGTGAGTCAGGACTAGCGGTTAATGAGCAGTTCTTC. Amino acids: CAISESGLAVNEQFF.

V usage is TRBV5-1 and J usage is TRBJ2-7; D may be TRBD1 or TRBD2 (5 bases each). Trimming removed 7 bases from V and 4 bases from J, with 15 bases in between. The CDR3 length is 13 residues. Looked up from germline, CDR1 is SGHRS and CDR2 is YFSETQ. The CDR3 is CASPRDGSYEQYF. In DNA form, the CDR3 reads TGCGCCAGCCCCCGGGACGGAAGTTACGAGCAGTACTTC.

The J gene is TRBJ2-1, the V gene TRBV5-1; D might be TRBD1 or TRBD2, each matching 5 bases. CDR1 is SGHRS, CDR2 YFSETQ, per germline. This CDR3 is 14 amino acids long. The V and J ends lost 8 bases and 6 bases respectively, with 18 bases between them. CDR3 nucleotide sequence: TGCGCCAGTTCCGGGACCGTGGCGACCAATGAGCAGTTCTTC. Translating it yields CASSGTVATNEQFF. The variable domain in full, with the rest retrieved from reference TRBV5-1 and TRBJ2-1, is KAGVTQTPRYLIKTRGQQVTLSCSPISGHRSVSWYQQTPGQGLQFLFEYFSETQRNKGNFPGRFSGRQFSNSRSEMNVSTLELGDSALYLCASSGTVATNEQFFGPGTRLTVL.

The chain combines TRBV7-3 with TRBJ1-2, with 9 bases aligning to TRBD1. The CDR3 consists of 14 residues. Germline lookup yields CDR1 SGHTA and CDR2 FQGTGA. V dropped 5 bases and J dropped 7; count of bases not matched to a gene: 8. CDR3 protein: CASSPTGGGAGYTF. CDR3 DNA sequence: TGTGCCAGCAGCCCGACAGGGGGAGGTGCTGGCTACACCTTC.

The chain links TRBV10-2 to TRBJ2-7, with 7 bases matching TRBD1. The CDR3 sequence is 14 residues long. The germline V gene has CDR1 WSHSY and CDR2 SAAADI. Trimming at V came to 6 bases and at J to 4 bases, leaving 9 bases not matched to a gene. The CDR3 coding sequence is TGCGCCAGCAGGGCCGGACAGGTGAGGTACGAGCAGTACTTC. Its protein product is CASRAGQVRYEQYF.

The CDR3 is CASSRSGGRYEQYF. DNA for the CDR3: TGTGCCAGCAGCCGTAGCGGGGGGAGGTACGAGCAGTACTTC. V is TRBV3-1 and J is TRBJ2-7; 10 positions match TRBD2. The CDR3 runs to 14 residues. Germline-derived CDR1 and CDR2 are LGHDT and YNNKEL (reference sequence). The trim removed 4 bases at V and 4 bases at J, leaving 4 bases unmatched.

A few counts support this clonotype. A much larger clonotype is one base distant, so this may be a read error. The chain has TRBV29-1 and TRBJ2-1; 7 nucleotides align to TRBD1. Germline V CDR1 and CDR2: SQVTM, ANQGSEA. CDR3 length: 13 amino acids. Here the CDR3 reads CSVGRDSYNGQFF. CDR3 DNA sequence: TGCAGCGTTGGACGGGACAGTTACAATGGGCAGTTCTTC.

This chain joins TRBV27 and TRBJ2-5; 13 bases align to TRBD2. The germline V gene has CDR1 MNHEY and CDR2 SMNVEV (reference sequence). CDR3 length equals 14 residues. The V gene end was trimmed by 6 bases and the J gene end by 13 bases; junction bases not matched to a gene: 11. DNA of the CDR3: TGTGCCAGCAGCCTGACGGGACTAGCGGGGCCCATGTACTTC. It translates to CASSLTGLAGPMYF.

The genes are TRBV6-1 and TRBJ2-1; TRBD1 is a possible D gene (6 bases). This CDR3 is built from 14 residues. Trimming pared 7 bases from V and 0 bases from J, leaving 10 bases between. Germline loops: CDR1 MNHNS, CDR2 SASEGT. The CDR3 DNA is TGTGCCAGCAAGGAGGACAGCTCCTACAATGAGCAGTTCTTC. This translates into CASKEDSSYNEQFF.

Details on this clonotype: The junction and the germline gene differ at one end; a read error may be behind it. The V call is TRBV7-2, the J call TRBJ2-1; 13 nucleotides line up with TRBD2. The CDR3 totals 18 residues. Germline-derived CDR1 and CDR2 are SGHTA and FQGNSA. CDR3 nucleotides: TGTGCCAACAGCTTCACACCGGGACTAGCGGGGTTGGGAGAGACCCAGTTCTTC. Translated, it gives CANSFTPGLAGLGETQFF.

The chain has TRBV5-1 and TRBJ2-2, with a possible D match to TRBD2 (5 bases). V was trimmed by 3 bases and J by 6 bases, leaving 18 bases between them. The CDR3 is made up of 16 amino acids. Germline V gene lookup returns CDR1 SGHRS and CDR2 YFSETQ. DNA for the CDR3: TGCGCCAGCAGCTGGTCGGGATCCGGCCCGTCCGGGGAGCTGTTTTTT. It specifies CASSWSGSGPSGELFF.

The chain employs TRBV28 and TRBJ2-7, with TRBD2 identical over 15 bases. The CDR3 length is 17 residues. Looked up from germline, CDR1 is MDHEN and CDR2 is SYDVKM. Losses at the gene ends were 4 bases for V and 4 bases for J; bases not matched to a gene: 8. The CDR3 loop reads CASSWGTSGRLGYEQYF. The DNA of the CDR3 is TGTGCCAGCAGTTGGGGGACTAGCGGGAGGCTCGGGTACGAGCAGTACTTC.

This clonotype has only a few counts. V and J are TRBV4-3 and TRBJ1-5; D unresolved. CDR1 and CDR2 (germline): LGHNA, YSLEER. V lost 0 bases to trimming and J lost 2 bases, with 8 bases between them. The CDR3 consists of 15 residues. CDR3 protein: CASSQDRQGNQPQHF. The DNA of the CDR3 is TGCGCCAGCAGCCAAGACCGTCAGGGCAATCAGCCCCAGCATTTT.